This entry is about one TCR beta chain. The data stem from a study of blood T cell repertoires in COVID-19. The overall study: There were acute and convalescent COVID-19 samples, and they came from the United States, Italy and Spain. Sources were T cells, B-cell-depleted T cells, or PBMCs; the material itself was cDNA or gDNA.

The CDR3 has 12 residues. Trimming took off 5 bases at V and 6 bases at J, with 10 bases between the two ends. The germline gives CDR1 LNHDA, CDR2 SQIVND (reference sequence). Original processing notes: The assay estimated nucleated cells by amplifying reference gene primers. The assay was immunoSEQ multiplex PCR, and TCRdb's table has in-frame clones only and misses some. The V and J calls and clone size come from that table; D and trimming were worked out from the DNA. The table includes 130,000 to 150,000 clones, around 85% detected once. This clonotype originated in an elderly woman with acute or convalescent COVID-19. The chain uses TRBV19 and TRBJ1-2, with D unresolved. The sample was peripheral blood. The chain's CDR3 is CASSLRRDGYTF. The CDR3 nucleotides are TGTGCCAGTAGTCTACGACGGGATGGCTACACCTTC.